This T cell receptor (beta chain) originates from a study of CD8 T cells in ankylosing spondylitis. Study-level points and caveats: Disease-associated clones were reportedly significantly overrepresented in matched ankylosing spondylitis synovial fluid. A motif in TCR beta, a set of under ten highly homologous variants, appeared characteristic of ankylosing spondylitis blood. The authors found the disease-linked clones to be CD8+ and relatively rare in peripheral blood.

Trimming removed 0 bases from V and 5 bases from J, with 14 bases in between. The germline V gene encodes CDR1 DFQATT and CDR2 SNEGSKA (reference sequence). The CDR3 contains 15 residues. The sample holds many counts of this clonotype. What it binds is unknown. Quantitative 5'-RACE with molecular barcodes was used to make the TCR beta libraries. Via MiXCR, TCRdb re-called the 5' RACE reads, giving one row per CDR3 protein. This sample yields approximately 250,000 distinct CDR3 sequences, of which more than 20% are seen a single time; roughly 0.6% belongs to the top ten. Source material: blood, either unsorted or a sorted T cell fraction (not recorded which). The chain recombines TRBV20-1 with TRBJ2-1, with D tentatively TRBD1 (5 bases). The receptor comes from a male donor with ankylosing spondylitis or in good health (not recorded which). The CDR3 reads CSARDHGRVNNEQFF. The CDR3, as DNA: TGCAGTGCTAGAGATCACGGCAGGGTGAACAATGAGCAGTTCTTC.